Listed here is a single T cell receptor (beta chain). Its antigen is undetermined. The data are from a study of STAT3 mutations in large granular lymphocyte leukemia. Study findings and constraints: In several patients, dominant TCR clone burden exceeded STAT3 mutant burden. In T-cell large granular lymphocyte leukemia, about half of patients showed multiple immunodominant subclonotypes.

V gave up 4 bases and J gave up 0 bases, with 10 bases separating them. CDR3 length: 14 amino acids. CDR1 and CDR2 (germline): SGHRS, YFSETQ. Assay: immunoSEQ multiplex PCR; the TCRdb copy retains only in-frame clones and omits some. The profile covers about 2,500 clones, with about 47% appearing a single time and less than 60% taken by the ten largest. The J gene is TRBJ1-1, the V gene TRBV5-1, with a possible D match to TRBD1 (6 bases). The specimen sequenced was peripheral blood mononuclear cells. This receptor was identified in a man aged 60 to 75 with T-cell large granular lymphocyte leukemia. Some clones in this sample may be carry-over from other donors' samples. The CDR3 coding sequence is TGCGCCAGCAGCAAACAGGGAATGAACACTGAAGCTTTCTTT. Translating it yields CASSKQGMNTEAFF.